The 30 T cell receptor beta chains listed next were all sequenced from one sample in a study of graft-versus-host responses after intestinal transplantation (dated by TCRdb to 2020 to 2022). The library came from the immunoSEQ multiplex PCR assay. What TCRdb holds here is the immuneACCESS table cut down to in-frame rearrangements. Part of the clones is not present; checked against another copy, under half of the missing clones reflect an unresolved V gene, and the others are unexplained. The sample table lists about 21,000 clones, around 44% of them with a count of one. Jointly, the top ten make up 0.88% of the sample. This sample's time point label indicates: cells obtained before transplantation from donor or recipient. This specimen was alloreactive CD4+ T cells from a mixed lymphocyte reaction culture, taken before intestinal transplant. Taken with the paper, the label for cell subset or site translates to: CFSE-low proliferating T cells sorted from approximately 6-day pre-transplant mixed lymphocyte reaction (GvH or HvG direction). The receptors originated from a human patient who received an intestinal transplant.

The genes are TRBV9 and TRBJ2-3; D is uncertain. The CDR3 is 14 residues long. Between the trimmed V and J ends, which lost 0 bases and 1 base, there was a span of 6 bases. The germline gives CDR1 SGDLS, CDR2 YYNGEE. The chain's CDR3 is CASSVGLGTDTQYF. In nucleotides, the CDR3 is TGTGCCAGCAGCGTAGGTCTAGGCACAGATACGCAGTATTTT.

The chain is built from TRBV6-6 and TRBJ1-1; a possible D gene is TRBD1 (6 bases). CDR1 MNHNY and CDR2 SVGAGI come from the germline V gene (reference sequence). This CDR3 is 14 amino acids long. Between the trimmed V and J ends, which lost 2 bases and 2 bases, there was a span of 9 bases. The DNA of the CDR3 is TGTGCCAGCAGTTACGACAGGAAAAACACTGAAGCTTTCTTT. Amino acids: CASSYDRKNTEAFF.

This chain uses TRBV7-2 with TRBJ2-3; 11 positions agree with TRBD2. The CDR3 runs to 15 residues. CDR1 SGHTA and CDR2 FQGNSA come from the germline V gene. With V trimmed by 5 bases and J by 8 bases, 9 bases remained unmatched. In DNA form, the CDR3 reads TGTGCCAGCAGCACTGAACTAGCGGGGGTTGGTACGCAGTATTTT. Protein: CASSTELAGVGTQYF.

This chain uses TRBV5-1 with TRBJ2-7, with TRBD2 as a possible D gene (5 bases). Per germline, CDR1 SGHRS and CDR2 YFSETQ. CDR3 length equals 14 residues. V lost 0 bases, J lost 6 bases, and 13 bases lay in between. The CDR3 is CASSLAAAVGEQYF. The CDR3 bases are TGCGCCAGCAGCTTGGCAGCGGCGGTGGGCGAGCAGTACTTC.

Only a few counts were recorded for this clone. The chain uses TRBV5-1 and TRBJ2-7; tentatively, D is TRBD2 (6 bases). CDR1 and CDR2 (germline): SGHRS, YFSETQ. The CDR3 totals 14 residues. With 5 bases removed from V and 2 bases from J, the gap between germline ends came to 14 bases. For the CDR3, the DNA is TGCGCCAGCAGGATCCGACTAGTTGCCTACGAGCAGTACTTC. It encodes CASRIRLVAYEQYF.

This sequence joins TRBV5-1 and TRBJ2-7, with D possibly TRBD2 on 6 matching bases. This CDR3 contains 14 residues. Germline V gives CDR1 SGHRS, CDR2 YFSETQ. V shed 4 bases and J shed 3 bases, with 14 bases lying between them. CDR3 in amino acids: CASSGTGTGYEQYF. DNA of the CDR3: TGCGCCAGCAGCGGAACCGGGACTGGCTACGAGCAGTACTTC.

The chain employs TRBV7-2 and TRBJ2-5; a weak D match, TRBD2 (6 bases). The V gene lost 11 bases and the J gene lost 5 bases, with 18 bases spanning the gap. Germline V lookup: CDR1 SGHTA, CDR2 FQGNSA. This CDR3 has 13 residues. This CDR3 is CAGGANQGETQYF. The CDR3 DNA reads TGTGCCGGCGGGGCCAACCAAGGCGAGACCCAGTACTTC.

There are a few counts of this clone. The chain combines TRBV10-2 with TRBJ1-1, with D possibly being TRBD1 (5 bases). V was shortened by 6 bases and J by 5 bases, with 19 bases between the two germline ends. The CDR3 is 15 residues long. Germline values: CDR1 WSHSY, CDR2 SAAADI. In DNA form, the CDR3 reads TGCGCCAGCAGCCTTTTAACGGGGGGAGGTACTGAAGCTTTCTTT. Protein: CASSLLTGGGTEAFF.

The rearrangement joins TRBV14 to TRBJ1-6; perhaps TRBD1 as D (5 bases). This CDR3 contains 16 residues. V shed 4 bases and J shed 5 bases, with 15 bases lying between them. Germline V lookup: CDR1 SGHDN, CDR2 FVKESK. CDR3 DNA: TGTGCCAGCAGCCCCCCATCGGGACTGAATAATTCACCCCTCCACTTT. Encoded protein: CASSPPSGLNNSPLHF.

This clone was recorded a few times. This chain joins TRBV7-9 and TRBJ1-2, with D unresolved. Per the germline V gene, CDR1 is SEHNR and CDR2 is FQNEAQ (reference sequence). V was clipped by 3 bases and J by 2 bases, with 7 bases between them. This CDR3 region has 13 residues. The CDR3 is CASSFSGNYGYTF. CDR3 DNA sequence: TGTGCCAGCAGCTTTTCCGGGAACTATGGCTACACCTTC.

This clone was recorded a few times. V gene TRBV5-1 combines with J gene TRBJ2-3, with 9 bases lining up with TRBD1. Germline V lookup: CDR1 SGHRS, CDR2 YFSETQ. The V and J ends lost 4 bases and 2 bases, in that order; junction bases with no gene match: 5. This CDR3 has 15 residues. CDR3 nucleotides: TGCGCCAGCAGCGCCCGACAGGGGGACACAGATACGCAGTATTTT. Residues: CASSARQGDTDTQYF.

This chain joins TRBV7-9 and TRBJ2-5, with D possibly matching TRBD2 (5 bases). The germline V gene has CDR1 SEHNR and CDR2 FQNEAQ (reference sequence). V was clipped by 6 bases and J by 3 bases, with 17 bases between them. There are 15 residues in the CDR3. The CDR3 DNA is TGTGCCAGCAGATTGGGCCGGGGTAGAGAAGAGACCCAGTACTTC. As protein: CASRLGRGREETQYF.

The chain recombines TRBV5-4 with TRBJ1-6, with unresolved D. Trimming cost V 0 bases and J 7 bases, with 5 bases left between them. Germline CDR1 and CDR2: SGHNT and YYREEE (reference sequence). The CDR3 contains 13 residues. In nucleotides, the CDR3 is TGTGCCAGCAGCTTGGGGGCCAATTCACCCCTCCACTTT. Translating gives CASSLGANSPLHF.

This clone appeared a few times. The V and J genes are TRBV5-4 and TRBJ2-1, with TRBD2 as a possible D gene (5 bases). The V end lost 0 bases, the J end lost 0 bases, and 7 bases lay between the germline ends. The CDR3 runs 15 residues. Germline CDR1 reads SGHNT; CDR2 reads YYREEE (reference sequence). DNA for the CDR3: TGTGCCAGCAGCTTGGCCGGGGACTCCTACAATGAGCAGTTCTTC. It is translated as CASSLAGDSYNEQFF.

This clone came up a few times. This chain links TRBV11-2 with TRBJ2-7, with D perhaps matching TRBD2 (6 bases). This CDR3 has 15 residues. The germline V gene has CDR1 SGHAT and CDR2 FQNNGV. Trimming removed 1 base at V and 5 bases at J, with 15 bases between. DNA of the CDR3: TGTGCCAGCAGCTTAGGGTGGCGGGGTGGGGACGAGCAGTACTTC. Translated: CASSLGWRGGDEQYF.

The V call is TRBV23-1, the J call TRBJ2-7, with D unclear. TRBV23-1 is treated as an ORF (open reading frame) with a function not yet certain. Trimming pared 11 bases from V and 7 bases from J, leaving 9 bases between. This CDR3 has 9 residues. CDR3 residues: CAPVLEQYF. The CDR3 DNA reads TGCGCCCCAGTATTGGAGCAGTACTTC.

The V gene is TRBV10-3, the J gene TRBJ1-5, with D uncertain. Germline-derived CDR1 and CDR2 are ENHRY and SYGVKD. V shed 4 bases and J shed 2 bases, with 6 bases lying between them. The CDR3 length is 13 residues. The chain's CDR3 is CAISGEGNQPQHF. In DNA form, the CDR3 reads TGTGCCATCAGTGGGGAGGGCAATCAGCCCCAGCATTTT.

As to this clone: Different DNA sequences within this sample yield the same CDR3. The chain employs TRBV4-1 and TRBJ1-3; TRBD1 might be the D (5 bases). The V end lost 1 base, the J end lost 0 bases, and 22 bases lay between the germline ends. The CDR3 is 20 residues long. Germline V gene data show CDR1 as MGHRA and CDR2 as YSYEKL. The CDR3 reads CASSQVYTGGTVSSGNTIYF. CDR3 sequence (DNA): TGCGCCAGCAGCCAAGTATATACGGGGGGTACGGTGAGCTCTGGAAACACCATATATTTT.

Only a few counts were recorded for this clone. This sequence joins TRBV5-1 and TRBJ2-5, with 8 bases aligning to TRBD1. This CDR3 has 15 amino acids. The germline CDR1 and CDR2 sequences are SGHRS and YFSETQ. Losses at the gene ends were 5 bases for V and 0 bases for J; bases not matched to a gene: 6. The CDR3, as DNA: TGCGCCAGCAGGCTCCAGGGGGCGTACCAAGAGACCCAGTACTTC. Translation: CASRLQGAYQETQYF.

The chain couples TRBV7-9 to TRBJ2-1; 8 bases are a match to TRBD2. There are 17 residues in the CDR3. J lost 7 bases, V lost 1 base, and 12 bases had no gene match. CDR1 and CDR2 from the germline V gene are SEHNR and FQNEAQ (reference sequence). Here the CDR3 DNA reads TGTGCCAGCAGCTTAGACCCGGGACTAGTGGTTTGGAATGAGCAGTTCTTC. As protein: CASSLDPGLVVWNEQFF. The entire variable domain, with the rest obtained from reference TRBV7-9 and TRBJ2-1, is as follows: DTGVSQNPRHKITKRGQNVTFRCDPISEHNRLYWYRQTLGQGPEFLTYFQNEAQLEKSRLLSDRFSAERPKGSFSTLEIQRTEQGDSAMYLCASSLDPGLVVWNEQFFGPGTRLTVL.

The CDR3 is CASSHRTGGFTYEQYF. CDR3 nucleotide sequence: TGTGCCAGCAGCCACCGGACAGGGGGTTTTACCTACGAGCAGTACTTC. This chain connects TRBV7-6 to TRBJ2-7; 10 nucleotides agree with TRBD1. The junction had 9 bases not matched to a gene; V was cut back by 5 bases and J by 2 bases. Germline V gene lookup returns CDR1 SGHVS and CDR2 FNYEAQ. The CDR3 runs 16 residues.

The chain recombines TRBV6-5 with TRBJ2-5; D is possibly TRBD2 (6 bases). Trimming pared 2 bases from V and 4 bases from J, leaving 11 bases between. The CDR3 totals 14 residues. The V gene's germline CDR1 is MNHEY and CDR2 SVGAGI. CDR3: CASSYPNSGETQYF. CDR3 DNA: TGTGCCAGCAGTTACCCGAATAGCGGAGAGACCCAGTACTTC.

V gene TRBV14 combines with J gene TRBJ2-1; D is undetermined. Trimming cost V 1 base and J 9 bases, with 7 bases left between them. CDR1 is SGHDN, CDR2 FVKESK, per germline. CDR3 length: 12 amino acids. CDR3 coding DNA: TGTGCCAGCAGCCAAGTGGGCGCTGAGCAGTTCTTC. Amino acid sequence: CASSQVGAEQFF.

This clone was counted between two and nine times. V is TRBV29-1 and J is TRBJ2-3; 7 nucleotides align to TRBD1. Germline CDR1 is SQVTM and CDR2 is ANQGSEA. V trimming: 2 bases; J trimming: 7 bases; junction bases outside the gene matches: 3. The CDR3 consists of 12 residues. This CDR3 is CSVEQGVYTQYF. The CDR3 nucleotides are TGCAGCGTTGAACAGGGGGTTTATACGCAGTATTTT.

This clone has only a few counts. The J gene is TRBJ1-5, the V gene TRBV9, with D unresolved. The V gene lost 0 bases and the J gene lost 0 bases, with 16 bases spanning the gap. This CDR3 has 18 residues. In germline, CDR1 is SGDLS, CDR2 YYNGEE. CDR3 in DNA: TGTGCCAGCAGCGTAGTTACCGCAGAAACGTATAGCAATCAGCCCCAGCATTTT. Its protein product is CASSVVTAETYSNQPQHF.

The chain joins TRBV5-1 to TRBJ2-1; 11 nucleotides line up with TRBD2. The ends lost 0 bases at V and 5 bases at J; junction bases unmatched: 1. CDR1 is SGHRS, CDR2 YFSETQ, per germline. The CDR3 covers 15 residues. The CDR3 sequence is CASSLELAGDNEQFF. The DNA of the CDR3 is TGCGCCAGCAGCTTGGAACTAGCGGGGGACAATGAGCAGTTCTTC.

The chain has TRBV4-1 and TRBJ2-3; TRBD2 matches 9 bases. This CDR3 is 16 amino acids long. Germline V gives CDR1 MGHRA, CDR2 YSYEKL. The V gene end was trimmed by 1 base and the J gene end by 1 base; junction bases not matched to a gene: 3. The CDR3 nucleotides are TGCGCCAGCAGCCAAGGCTGGACTAGCGGCACAGATACGCAGTATTTT. Translated: CASSQGWTSGTDTQYF.

The chain is built from TRBV5-1 and TRBJ1-1; D is ambiguous. Germline CDR1 and CDR2: SGHRS and YFSETQ. The CDR3 is 13 amino acids. Trimming stripped 1 base from V and 4 bases from J, with 8 bases between. The CDR3 DNA sequence: TGCGCCAGCAGCTTGTTTCGTCCCACTGAAGCTTTCTTT. It specifies CASSLFRPTEAFF.

This clone was counted only a few times. V usage is TRBV10-3 and J usage is TRBJ1-5, with no clear D. Trimming left V 6 bases short and J 7 bases short, with 16 bases between. Per germline, CDR1 ENHRY and CDR2 SYGVKD. CDR3 length equals 14 residues. CDR3 in DNA: TGTGCCATCAGCATACAAGGCGCGGGGCAGCCCCAGCATTTT. It is translated as CAISIQGAGQPQHF.

This clone was seen a single time. This chain connects TRBV7-3 to TRBJ2-1; D might be TRBD2 (7 bases). The CDR3 extends over 15 amino acids. V was cut by 3 bases and J by 9 bases, with 18 bases left in between. The germline gives CDR1 SGHTA, CDR2 FQGTGA. The CDR3 reads CASSLGGLAGLEQFF. DNA for the CDR3: TGTGCCAGCAGCTTGGGGGGGCTAGCAGGTCTTGAGCAGTTCTTC.